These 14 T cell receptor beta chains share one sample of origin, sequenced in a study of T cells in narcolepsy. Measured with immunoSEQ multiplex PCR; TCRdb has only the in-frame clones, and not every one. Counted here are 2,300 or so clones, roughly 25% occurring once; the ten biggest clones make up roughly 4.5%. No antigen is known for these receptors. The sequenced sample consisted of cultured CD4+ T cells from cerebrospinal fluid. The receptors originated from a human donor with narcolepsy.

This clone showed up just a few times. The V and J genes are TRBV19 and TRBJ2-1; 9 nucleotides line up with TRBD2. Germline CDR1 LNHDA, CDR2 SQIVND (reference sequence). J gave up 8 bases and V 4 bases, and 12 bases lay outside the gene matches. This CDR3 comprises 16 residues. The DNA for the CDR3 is TGTGCCAGTAGTAACCCCTCCCGCGGGGGGGCAGATGAGCAGTTCTTC. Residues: CASSNPSRGGADEQFF. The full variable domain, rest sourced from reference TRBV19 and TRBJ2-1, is DGGITQSPKYLFRKEGQNVTLSCEQNLNHDAMYWYRQDPGQGLRLIYYSQIVNDFQKGDIAEGYSVSREKKESFPLTVTSAQKNPTAFYLCASSNPSRGGADEQFFGPGTRLTVL.

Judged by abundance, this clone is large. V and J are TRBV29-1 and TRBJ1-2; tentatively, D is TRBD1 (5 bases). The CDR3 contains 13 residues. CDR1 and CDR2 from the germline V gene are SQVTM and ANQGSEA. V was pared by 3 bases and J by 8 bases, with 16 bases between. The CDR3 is CSVDITGQAGYTF. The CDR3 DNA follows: TGCAGCGTTGATATCACAGGTCAAGCAGGCTACACCTTC. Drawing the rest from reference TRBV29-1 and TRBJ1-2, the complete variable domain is SAVISQKPSRDICQRGTSLTIQCQVDSQVTMMFWYRQQPGQSLTLIATANQGSEATYESGFVIDKFPISRPNLTFSTLTVSNMSPEDSSIYLCSVDITGQAGYTFGSGTRLTVV.

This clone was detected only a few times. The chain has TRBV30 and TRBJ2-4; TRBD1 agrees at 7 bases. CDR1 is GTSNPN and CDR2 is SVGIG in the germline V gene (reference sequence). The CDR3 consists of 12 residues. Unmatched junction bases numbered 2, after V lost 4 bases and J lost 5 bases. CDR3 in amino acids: CAWNTGENIQYF. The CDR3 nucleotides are TGTGCCTGGAATACAGGGGAAAACATTCAGTACTTC.

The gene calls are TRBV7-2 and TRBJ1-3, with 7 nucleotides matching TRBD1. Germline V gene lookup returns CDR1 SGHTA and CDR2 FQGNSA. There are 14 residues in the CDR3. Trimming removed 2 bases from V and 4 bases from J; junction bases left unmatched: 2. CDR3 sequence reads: CASSLPGQGNTIYF. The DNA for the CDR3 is TGTGCCAGCAGCTTACCGGGACAGGGAAACACCATATATTTT.

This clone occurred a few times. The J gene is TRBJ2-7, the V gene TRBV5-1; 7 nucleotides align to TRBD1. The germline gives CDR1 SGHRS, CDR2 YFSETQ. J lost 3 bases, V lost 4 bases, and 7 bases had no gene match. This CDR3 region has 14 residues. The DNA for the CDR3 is TGCGCCAGCAGCGGGCCGGGACAGAACTACGAGCAGTACTTC. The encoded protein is CASSGPGQNYEQYF.

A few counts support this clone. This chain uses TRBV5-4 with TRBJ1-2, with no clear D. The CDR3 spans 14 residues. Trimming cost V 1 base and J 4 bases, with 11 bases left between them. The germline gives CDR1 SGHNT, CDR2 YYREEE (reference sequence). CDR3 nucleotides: TGTGCCAGCAGCTTGCTTCCCGGAAGCTATGGCTACACCTTC. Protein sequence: CASSLLPGSYGYTF.

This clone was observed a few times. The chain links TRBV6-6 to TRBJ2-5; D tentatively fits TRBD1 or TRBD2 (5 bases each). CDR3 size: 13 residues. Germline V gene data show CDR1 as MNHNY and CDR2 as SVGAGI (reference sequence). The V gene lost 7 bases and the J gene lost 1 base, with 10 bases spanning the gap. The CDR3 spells CASTRDVQETQYF. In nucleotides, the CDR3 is TGTGCCAGCACAAGGGACGTCCAAGAGACCCAGTACTTC.

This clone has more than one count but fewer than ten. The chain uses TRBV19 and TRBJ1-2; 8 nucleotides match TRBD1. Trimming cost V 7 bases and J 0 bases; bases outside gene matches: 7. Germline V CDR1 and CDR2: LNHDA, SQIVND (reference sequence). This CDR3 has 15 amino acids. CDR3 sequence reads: CASIRRQGTNYGYTF. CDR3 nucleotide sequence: TGTGCCAGTATAAGGAGACAGGGGACTAACTATGGCTACACCTTC.

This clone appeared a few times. The CDR3 bases are TGTGCCATCAGTGGTCGTCTATCCGAAGAGACCCAGTACTTC. Translation gives CAISGRLSEETQYF. The V call is TRBV10-3, the J call TRBJ2-5, with D hard to call. Germline CDR1 reads ENHRY; CDR2 reads SYGVKD. The CDR3 runs to 14 residues. The germline V and J ends were trimmed by 4 bases and 3 bases, with 12 bases remaining between them.

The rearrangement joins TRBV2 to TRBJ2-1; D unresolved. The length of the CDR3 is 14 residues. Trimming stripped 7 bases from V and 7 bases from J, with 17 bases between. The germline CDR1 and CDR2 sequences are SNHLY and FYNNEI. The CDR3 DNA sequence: TGTGCCAGCAATCCGGACCTTGACATGAATGAGCAGTTCTTC. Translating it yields CASNPDLDMNEQFF.

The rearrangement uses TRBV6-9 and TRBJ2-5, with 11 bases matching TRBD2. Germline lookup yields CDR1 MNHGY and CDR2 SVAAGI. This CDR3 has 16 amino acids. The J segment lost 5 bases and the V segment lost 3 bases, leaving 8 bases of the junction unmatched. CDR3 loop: CASSYSSGGPVETQYF. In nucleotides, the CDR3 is TGTGCCAGCAGTTACTCTAGCGGGGGGCCGGTCGAGACCCAGTACTTC.

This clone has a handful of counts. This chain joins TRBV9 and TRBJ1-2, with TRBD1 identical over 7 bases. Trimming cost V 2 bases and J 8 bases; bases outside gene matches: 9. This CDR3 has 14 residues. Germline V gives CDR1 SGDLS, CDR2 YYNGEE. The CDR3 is CASSVSTGLGGYTF. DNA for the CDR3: TGTGCCAGCAGCGTCTCGACAGGGCTCGGCGGCTACACCTTC.

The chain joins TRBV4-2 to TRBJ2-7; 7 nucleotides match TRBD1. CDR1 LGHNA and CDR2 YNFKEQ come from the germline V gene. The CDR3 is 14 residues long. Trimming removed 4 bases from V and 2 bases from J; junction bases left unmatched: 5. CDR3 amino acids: CASSPPGQPYEQYF. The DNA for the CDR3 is TGTGCCAGCAGCCCCCCGGGACAGCCCTACGAGCAGTACTTC.

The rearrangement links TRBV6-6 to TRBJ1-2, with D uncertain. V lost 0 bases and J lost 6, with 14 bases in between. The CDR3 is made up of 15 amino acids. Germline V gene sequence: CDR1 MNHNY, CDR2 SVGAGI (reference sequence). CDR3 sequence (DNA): TGTGCCAGCAGTTACTCGATTTTGGGATACGATGGCTACACCTTC. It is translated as CASSYSILGYDGYTF.